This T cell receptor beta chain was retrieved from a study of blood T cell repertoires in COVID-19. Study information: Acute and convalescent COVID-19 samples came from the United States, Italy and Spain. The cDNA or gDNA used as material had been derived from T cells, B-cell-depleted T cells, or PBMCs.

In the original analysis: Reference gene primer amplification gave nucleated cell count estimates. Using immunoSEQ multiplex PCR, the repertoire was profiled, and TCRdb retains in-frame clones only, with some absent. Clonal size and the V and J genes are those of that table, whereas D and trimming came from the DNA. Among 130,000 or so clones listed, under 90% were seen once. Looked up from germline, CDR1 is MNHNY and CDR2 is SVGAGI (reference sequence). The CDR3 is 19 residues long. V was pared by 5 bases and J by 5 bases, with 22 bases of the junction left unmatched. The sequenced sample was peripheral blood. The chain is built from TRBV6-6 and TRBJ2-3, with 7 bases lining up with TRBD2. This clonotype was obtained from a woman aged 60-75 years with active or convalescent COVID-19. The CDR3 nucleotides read TGTGCCAGCAGTCGCTGGGACCGGGGCGGGACTACCGGGGTAGATACGCAGTATTTT. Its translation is CASSRWDRGGTTGVDTQYF.